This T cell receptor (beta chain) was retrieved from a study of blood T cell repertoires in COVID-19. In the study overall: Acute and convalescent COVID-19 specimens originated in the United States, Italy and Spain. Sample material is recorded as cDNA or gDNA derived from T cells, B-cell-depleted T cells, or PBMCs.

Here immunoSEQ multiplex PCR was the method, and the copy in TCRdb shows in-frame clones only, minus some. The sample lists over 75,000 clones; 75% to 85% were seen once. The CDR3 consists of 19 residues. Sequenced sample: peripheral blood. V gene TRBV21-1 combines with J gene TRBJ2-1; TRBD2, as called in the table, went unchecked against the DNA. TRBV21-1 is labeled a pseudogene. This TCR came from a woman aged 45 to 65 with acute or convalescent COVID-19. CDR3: CASSSPNGEISGSYNEQFF. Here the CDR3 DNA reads TGTGCCAGCAGCTCCCCAAACGGCGAGATTTCGGGCTCCTACAATGAGCAGTTCTTC.